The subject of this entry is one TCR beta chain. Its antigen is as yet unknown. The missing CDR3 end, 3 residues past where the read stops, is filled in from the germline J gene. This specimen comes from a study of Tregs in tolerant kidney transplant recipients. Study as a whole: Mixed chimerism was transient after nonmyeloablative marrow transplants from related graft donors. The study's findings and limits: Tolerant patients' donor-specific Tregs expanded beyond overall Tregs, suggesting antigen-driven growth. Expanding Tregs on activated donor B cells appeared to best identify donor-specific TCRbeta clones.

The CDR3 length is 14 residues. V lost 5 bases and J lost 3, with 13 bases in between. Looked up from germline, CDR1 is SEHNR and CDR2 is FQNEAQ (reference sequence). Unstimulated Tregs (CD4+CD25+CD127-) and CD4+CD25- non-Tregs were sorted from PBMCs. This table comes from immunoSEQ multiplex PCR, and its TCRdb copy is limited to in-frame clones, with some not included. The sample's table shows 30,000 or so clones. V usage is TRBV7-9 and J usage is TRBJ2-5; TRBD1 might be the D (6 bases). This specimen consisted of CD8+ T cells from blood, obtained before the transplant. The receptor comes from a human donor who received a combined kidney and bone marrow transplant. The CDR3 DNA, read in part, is TGTGCCAGCAGCAACCGGGACAAAAAAGAGACC. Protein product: CASSNRDKKET. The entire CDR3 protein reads CASSNRDKKETQYF. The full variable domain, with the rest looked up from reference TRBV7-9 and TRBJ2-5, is DTGVSQNPRHKITKRGQNVTFRCDPISEHNRLYWYRQTLGQGPEFLTYFQNEAQLEKSRLLSDRFSAERPKGSFSTLEIQRTEQGDSAMYLCASSNRDKKETQYFGPGTRLLVL.